The T cell receptor (beta chain) under discussion was sequenced for a study of early T cells in non-severe SARS-CoV-2 infection. The protocol attached unique molecular identifiers to individual cDNA molecules. TCRdb itself ran the 5' RACE reads through MiXCR, one entry per CDR3 protein. The sample yields under 45,000 distinct CDR3 sequences, almost 5.5% seen once. Per the germline V gene, CDR1 is MNHNY and CDR2 is SVGAGI (reference sequence). V was pared by 1 base and J by 0 bases, with 8 bases between. The CDR3 runs to 15 residues. This clonotype was seen many times. This chain connects TRBV6-6 to TRBJ2-3; no firm D call. The TCR sequence derives from an adult who was a healthcare worker with PCR-confirmed SARS-CoV-2 infection or an uninfected control (not recorded which). Sequencing used whole blood, obtained at baseline. For the CDR3, the DNA is TGTGCCAGCAGTTACTTTGGGGATAGCACAGATACGCAGTATTTT. As protein: CASSYFGDSTDTQYF.